This TCR beta chain derives from a study of cytomegalovirus exposure and HLA in healthy donors. Primers included in the PCR were 60 Vbeta and 13 Jbeta primers. Sequencing was performed with immunoSEQ multiplex PCR; in TCRdb, only in-frame clones are kept and a portion is missing. The repertoire has 130,000 to 150,000 clones, roughly 79% of them found once; the top ten carry 6.7%. The CDR3 loop spans 14 amino acids. V shed 8 bases and J shed 9 bases, with 20 bases lying between them. Germline CDR1 reads SNHLY; CDR2 reads FYNNEI. Regarding the study as a whole: Association of a missense DCLRE1C variant with TCR beta V- and J-gene trimming was reported in a later analysis.

A remark on this clone: Its antigen is currently unknown.

This clonotype originated in a woman in her forties in good health and CMV-seropositive. Sequencing was performed on PBMCs. The chain links TRBV2 to TRBJ1-5; unclear D gene. CDR3 DNA sequence: TGTGCCAGCGCCGAAGCGGGTTTTAAGGGGCCCCAGCATTTT. This encodes CASAEAGFKGPQHF.